The 8 T cell receptor beta chains reported below all come from one sample, sequenced in a study of blood T cell repertoires in COVID-19. Clones were read by immunoSEQ multiplex PCR, and TCRdb kept only the in-frame ones, dropping some. The sample has under 450,000 clones, roughly 80% seen once. Specimen: peripheral blood. The receptors come from a human donor with acute or convalescent COVID-19. The donor label of this sample is uncertain.

This chain joins TRBV30 and TRBJ1-3, with D maybe TRBD1 (5 bases). The germline CDR1 and CDR2 sequences are GTSNPN and SVGIG (reference sequence). The V end lost 7 bases, the J end lost 0 bases, and 19 bases lay between the germline ends. The CDR3 length is 16 residues. CDR3 DNA sequence: TGTGCCTCGCACGGGAGGGGCTTAAGCTCTGGAAACACCATATATTTT. It codes for CASHGRGLSSGNTIYF.

The chain joins TRBV5-5 to TRBJ1-5; the match to TRBD1 covers 12 bases. CDR1 is SGHKS, CDR2 YYEKEE, per germline (reference sequence). The CDR3 has 15 amino acids. V lost 4 bases to trimming and J lost 6 bases; unmatched junction nucleotides: 5. The CDR3 reads CASSPGTGGSQPQHF. The CDR3 DNA sequence: TGTGCCAGCAGCCCCGGGACAGGGGGCAGTCAGCCCCAGCATTTT.

The gene calls are TRBV30 and TRBJ2-5; D is undetermined. Per germline, CDR1 GTSNPN and CDR2 SVGIG (reference sequence). Trimming removed 4 bases from V and 10 bases from J, with 16 bases in between. The CDR3 has 12 amino acids. The CDR3 region is CAWTYLFGVQYF. For the CDR3, the DNA is TGTGCCTGGACGTATTTATTCGGTGTCCAGTACTTC. Drawing the rest from reference TRBV30 and TRBJ2-5, the complete variable domain is SQTIHQWPATLVQPVGSPLSLECTVEGTSNPNLYWYRQAAGRGLQLLFYSVGIGQISSEVPQNLSASRPQDRQFILSSKKLLLSDSGFYLCAWTYLFGVQYFGPGTRLLVL.

This chain joins TRBV5-6 and TRBJ1-6, with no clear D. The CDR3 sequence is 14 residues long. CDR1 is SGHDT and CDR2 is YYEEEE in the germline V gene. V lost 0 bases and J lost 8, with 9 bases in between. CDR3 loop: CASSLDHRDSPLHF. The CDR3 bases are TGTGCCAGCAGCTTGGACCACAGAGATTCACCCCTCCACTTT.

V is TRBV7-6 and J is TRBJ2-1; weak D call: TRBD2 (5 bases). The germline V and J ends were trimmed by 5 bases and 4 bases, with 21 bases remaining between them. The CDR3 has 17 amino acids. CDR1 and CDR2 from the germline V gene are SGHVS and FNYEAQ. The CDR3 DNA reads as TGTGCCAGCAGCCCATCCCCTCGTCAGTCGGGGTACAATGAGCAGTTCTTC. As protein: CASSPSPRQSGYNEQFF.

V usage is TRBV28 and J usage is TRBJ2-4; D is ambiguous. V was shortened by 11 bases and J by 7 bases, with 15 bases between the two germline ends. Germline CDR1 and CDR2: MDHEN and SYDVKM. The CDR3 is 12 residues long. The CDR3 spells CAASRGRNIQYF. The CDR3 coding sequence is TGTGCCGCCTCTCGCGGAAGGAACATTCAGTACTTC.

In its sample, this clone was seen once. This chain links TRBV5-1 with TRBJ1-1; 7 positions agree with TRBD1. The CDR3 covers 15 residues. Germline CDR1 is SGHRS and CDR2 is YFSETQ. J lost 6 bases, V lost 3 bases, and 11 bases had no gene match. The CDR3 loop reads CASSWRQGITAEAFF. The CDR3 region has the DNA TGCGCCAGCAGCTGGAGACAGGGAATTACGGCTGAAGCTTTCTTT.

The V call is TRBV11-2, the J call TRBJ1-1, with D tentatively TRBD1 (6 bases). CDR3 length: 15 residues. Germline V CDR1 and CDR2: SGHAT, FQNNGV. Trimming pared 7 bases from V and 5 bases from J, leaving 20 bases between. The DNA for the CDR3 is TGTGCCAGCACCTCCCTAGGGGGTTTGAGGACTGAAGCTTTCTTT. Its protein product is CASTSLGGLRTEAFF.